The 11 T cell receptor beta chains given below trace back to one sample, sequenced in a study of CD8+ T cells in alopecia areata. As the sequencing template, cDNA was produced by extracting RNA and reverse transcribing it. The protocol was immunoSEQ multiplex PCR, while the TCRdb copy is restricted to in-frame clones and leaves out a portion. The repertoire holds 95,000 to 120,000 clones, with roughly 55% as singletons. Sequencing was carried out using NKG2D-low CD8+ T cells sorted from blood. The receptors here all came from a human donor with alopecia areata.

The gene calls are TRBV28 and TRBJ1-1; D remains unclear. Between the trimmed V and J ends, which lost 2 bases and 3 bases, there was a span of 10 bases. CDR1 is MDHEN and CDR2 is SYDVKM in the germline V gene. CDR3 length: 14 amino acids. The CDR3 protein is CASSLRVGHTEAFF. The DNA for the CDR3 is TGTGCCAGCAGTTTAAGGGTTGGCCACACTGAAGCTTTCTTT.

The V and J genes are TRBV15 and TRBJ1-1; 8 bases fit TRBD1. V lost 5 bases and J lost 11; bases outside the gene matches: 10. The CDR3 contains 13 residues. Germline V lookup: CDR1 LNHNV, CDR2 YYDKDF (reference sequence). Written as DNA, the CDR3 is TGTGCCACCAGCCCACAGGGGGAAGTAGAGGCTTTCTTT. Translating gives CATSPQGEVEAFF.

This clone showed up just a few times. V gene TRBV7-8 combines with J gene TRBJ2-1; TRBD1 matches 10 bases. CDR1 is SGHVS, CDR2 FQNEAQ, per germline. V was clipped by 8 bases and J by 4 bases; unmatched bases: 11. This CDR3 has 16 residues. The CDR3 region is CASATPGQGKYNEQFF. CDR3 sequence (DNA): TGTGCCAGCGCTACCCCGGGACAGGGGAAGTACAATGAGCAGTTCTTC. The variable domain in full, completed from reference TRBV7-8 and TRBJ2-1, reads GAGVSQSPRYKVAKRGQDVALRCDPISGHVSLFWYQQALGQGPEFLTYFQNEAQLDKSGLPSDRFFAERPEGSVSTLKIQRTQQEDSAVYLCASATPGQGKYNEQFFGPGTRLTVL.

V gene TRBV6-5 combines with J gene TRBJ2-3; 7 bases agree with TRBD2. The V gene end was trimmed by 8 bases and the J gene end by 5 bases; junction bases not matched to a gene: 7. The CDR3 consists of 13 residues. Germline assignment: CDR1 MNHEY and CDR2 SVGAGI. The DNA for the CDR3 is TGTGCCAGCGTGGGAGGGCCGATAGATACGCAGTATTTT. It specifies CASVGGPIDTQYF.

This chain uses TRBV5-1 with TRBJ2-1, with D possibly matching TRBD1 (6 bases). The CDR3 has 19 amino acids. The germline V gene encodes CDR1 SGHRS and CDR2 YFSETQ. V was shortened by 3 bases and J by 3 bases, with 25 bases between the two germline ends. The CDR3 loop is CASSSTDTALDRIYNEQFF. For the CDR3, the DNA is TGCGCCAGCAGCTCTACCGACACGGCCTTGGACAGAATCTACAATGAGCAGTTCTTC. Looking up the rest from reference TRBV5-1 and TRBJ2-1 gives the full variable domain: KAGVTQTPRYLIKTRGQQVTLSCSPISGHRSVSWYQQTPGQGLQFLFEYFSETQRNKGNFPGRFSGRQFSNSRSEMNVSTLELGDSALYLCASSSTDTALDRIYNEQFFGPGTRLTVL.

The chain couples TRBV7-8 to TRBJ1-2, with unresolved D. Germline V CDR1 and CDR2: SGHVS, FQNEAQ. This CDR3 has 13 residues. Trimming left V 4 bases short and J 4 bases short, with 10 bases between. The CDR3 here is CASSSEVSYGYTF. CDR3 DNA sequence: TGTGCCAGCAGCTCCGAGGTTAGCTATGGCTACACCTTC.

The rearrangement joins TRBV30 to TRBJ1-4; D gene ambiguous. The length of the CDR3 is 12 residues. Germline CDR1 reads GTSNPN; CDR2 reads SVGIG (reference sequence). Trimming cost V 3 bases and J 8 bases, with 10 bases left between them. CDR3 sequence reads: CAWSSAGEKLFF. The CDR3 DNA reads TGTGCCTGGAGCTCGGCCGGCGAAAAACTGTTTTTT.

The rearrangement links TRBV27 to TRBJ2-1; 7 bases align to TRBD1. Germline CDR1 and CDR2: MNHEY and SMNVEV (reference sequence). This CDR3 has 16 amino acids. V was clipped by 5 bases and J by 3 bases; unmatched bases: 10. As DNA, the CDR3 is TGTGCCAGCAGTCCCGGCCAGACAGGGATCTACAATGAGCAGTTCTTC. Residues: CASSPGQTGIYNEQFF.

The chain joins TRBV7-3 to TRBJ2-7; D gene ambiguous. Germline CDR1 SGHTA, CDR2 FQGTGA. The CDR3 runs 14 residues. The ends were cut back, 2 bases at V and 4 bases at J, with 12 bases in the middle. In nucleotides, the CDR3 is TGTGCCAGCAGCTTAGAGGCAGGCCCTTACGAGCAGTACTTC. This encodes CASSLEAGPYEQYF.

This chain joins TRBV2 and TRBJ2-1; 11 bases align to TRBD2. There are 16 residues in the CDR3. V lost 6 bases to trimming and J lost 9 bases; unmatched junction nucleotides: 13. Germline V gives CDR1 SNHLY, CDR2 FYNNEI. The CDR3 reads CASRKPTSGINVEQFF. The DNA of the CDR3 is TGTGCCAGCAGGAAACCGACTAGCGGGATCAATGTTGAGCAGTTCTTC.

CDR3 DNA sequence: TGTGCCAGCAGTGAAGCGGGAACCGGGACAGGGTATTACGAGCAGTACTTC. It codes for CASSEAGTGTGYYEQYF. The chain uses TRBV6-1 and TRBJ2-7; the match to TRBD1 covers 9 bases. Germline CDR1 is MNHNS and CDR2 is SASEGT. Germline trimming cut 0 bases from V and 4 bases from J; bases unmatched to any gene: 10. The CDR3 sequence is 17 residues long.